The 21 T cell receptor beta chains below come from one sample, sequenced in a study of T cells in Graves' hyperthyroidism and ophthalmopathy. RNA transcripts were the template for amplifying TCR beta CDR3 regions. During a first-round RT-PCR of the TCR CDR3, the HTBI primer set was used. MiXCR was run by TCRdb on the multiplex PCR reads, yielding one entry per CDR3 protein. The table shows 370,000 or so distinct CDR3 sequences, with approximately 14% occurring only once. Sequences were obtained from blood. The receptors come from a woman aged 18-29 years with Graves' hyperthyroidism that later progressed to Graves' ophthalmopathy.

On this clonotype: A single base separates this from a much larger clone, so it may be a read error. This sequence joins TRBV28 and TRBJ2-3; 7 nucleotides match TRBD1. In germline, CDR1 is MDHEN, CDR2 SYDVKM. The CDR3 runs to 12 residues. J lost 2 bases, V lost 10 bases, and 3 bases had no gene match. The DNA of the CDR3 is TGTGCCAACAGGGGCCCCACAGATACGCAGTATTTT. This codes for CANRGPTDTQYF.

This clonotype was counted only a few times. A single base separates this from a much larger clone, so it may be a read error. The chain employs TRBV30 and TRBJ2-1; D possibly corresponds to TRBD2 (5 bases). CDR1 and CDR2 (germline): GTSNPN, SVGIG (reference sequence). There are 13 residues in the CDR3. The CDR3 nucleotides are TGTGCCTGGAGTGTATCTTCGCGGGTGAAGCACTTCTTC. Protein product: CAWSVSSRVKHFF.

This clonotype was recorded many times. The gene calls are TRBV6-1 and TRBJ2-7; 13 bases fit TRBD2. The germline V gene encodes CDR1 MNHNS and CDR2 SASEGT. The CDR3 is 17 residues long. Trimming took 5 bases from V and 0 from J; bases not matched to a gene: 7. The CDR3 DNA reads as TGTGCCAGCAGTCCGAGGACTAGCGGGAGTAGCTCCTACGAGCAGTACTTC. Translated, it gives CASSPRTSGSSSYEQYF.

The chain has TRBV4-2 and TRBJ2-7; 8 bases agree with TRBD1. V was clipped by 1 base and J by 5 bases; unmatched bases: 7. This CDR3 contains 15 residues. Germline CDR1 reads LGHNA; CDR2 reads YNFKEQ. The CDR3 is CASSQVGYRGDEQYF. In DNA, the CDR3 is TGTGCCAGCAGCCAAGTTGGGTACAGGGGGGACGAGCAGTACTTC.

This clonotype was observed a handful of times. V usage is TRBV4-2 and J usage is TRBJ2-1; maybe TRBD2 (6 bases). CDR3 length equals 16 residues. Germline V gene sequence: CDR1 LGHNA, CDR2 YNFKEQ. Trimming took off 4 bases at V and 12 bases at J, with 25 bases between the two ends. CDR3 in amino acids: CASSPESSGYFGGQFF. CDR3 coding DNA: TGTGCCAGCAGCCCAGAAAGTAGCGGCTACTTCGGGGGGCAGTTCTTC.

There are many counts of this clonotype. The chain recombines TRBV19 with TRBJ2-7; possibly TRBD1 for D (6 bases). This CDR3 contains 14 residues. V was trimmed by 3 bases and J by 0 bases, leaving 9 bases between them. Looked up from germline, CDR1 is LNHDA and CDR2 is SQIVND (reference sequence). CDR3: CASSMGAHSYEQYF. As DNA, the CDR3 is TGTGCCAGTAGTATGGGGGCCCACTCCTACGAGCAGTACTTC.

This clonotype was detected a few times. CDR3 protein: CASSSLTGWRNTIYF. CDR3 coding DNA: TGTGCCAGCAGCTCATTGACAGGCTGGAGAAACACCATATATTTT. This chain uses TRBV11-2 with TRBJ1-3, with TRBD1 as a possible D gene (6 bases). Trimming left V 4 bases short and J 5 bases short, with 15 bases between. The CDR3 is 15 residues long. Germline V gene lookup returns CDR1 SGHAT and CDR2 FQNNGV.

The chain employs TRBV2 and TRBJ2-3; D is possibly TRBD1 (8 bases). Looked up from germline, CDR1 is SNHLY and CDR2 is FYNNEI. The CDR3 has 16 amino acids. V was clipped by 1 base and J by 6 bases, with 17 bases between them. CDR3 residues: CASSEDRGGPGDTQYF. Written as DNA, the CDR3 is TGTGCCAGCAGTGAAGACAGGGGGGGCCCCGGGGATACGCAGTATTTT.

The V and J genes are TRBV4-2 and TRBJ2-2; 7 nucleotides match TRBD1. The CDR3 covers 19 residues. V was clipped by 1 base and J by 4 bases; unmatched bases: 15. Germline V gene sequence: CDR1 LGHNA, CDR2 YNFKEQ. The CDR3 region has the DNA TGTGCCAGCAGCCAAGTTTTGGGCAGGGGGACGCCCACCACCGGGGAGCTGTTTTTT. It encodes CASSQVLGRGTPTTGELFF.

This clonotype was detected many times. This chain links TRBV5-1 with TRBJ2-2; D is uncertain. CDR1 is SGHRS, CDR2 YFSETQ, per germline. V was clipped by 2 bases and J by 6 bases, with 8 bases between them. This CDR3 has 13 amino acids. The CDR3: CASSLEAAGELFF. The CDR3 DNA reads as TGCGCCAGCAGCTTAGAAGCAGCCGGGGAGCTGTTTTTT.

The J gene is TRBJ2-5, the V gene TRBV9, with 7 bases aligning to TRBD1. Germline values: CDR1 SGDLS, CDR2 YYNGEE. J was trimmed by 0 bases and V by 4 bases; bases with no gene match: 3. The CDR3 has 14 residues. The CDR3 here is CASSPTGYQETQYF. Here the CDR3 DNA reads TGTGCCAGCAGCCCGACAGGGTACCAAGAGACCCAGTACTTC.

This clonotype was detected many times. V usage is TRBV20-1 and J usage is TRBJ2-3, with D tentatively TRBD2 (6 bases). Germline lookup yields CDR1 DFQATT and CDR2 SNEGSKA (reference sequence). The CDR3 loop spans 13 amino acids. V was shortened by 3 bases and J by 1 base, with 8 bases between the two germline ends. As DNA, the CDR3 is TGCAGTGCTAGCCCTAGCGGCACAGATACGCAGTATTTT. Residues: CSASPSGTDTQYF.

The J gene is TRBJ1-2, the V gene TRBV9; D is undetermined. Per germline, CDR1 SGDLS and CDR2 YYNGEE. Between the trimmed V and J ends, which lost 4 bases and 3 bases, there was a span of 22 bases. CDR3 length: 17 residues. The CDR3 DNA reads as TGTGCCAGCAGCCTAAGAAGGACGGTTTTTGAAGACTATGGCTACACCTTC. Its translation: CASSLRRTVFEDYGYTF.

This clonotype has ten or more counts. This chain links TRBV30 with TRBJ1-5; no reliable D call. The CDR3 is 13 residues long. Germline V gives CDR1 GTSNPN, CDR2 SVGIG (reference sequence). The ends were cut back, 3 bases at V and 4 bases at J, with 10 bases in the middle. CDR3 sequence: CAWSAVGNQPQHF. In DNA form, the CDR3 reads TGTGCCTGGAGCGCAGTAGGGAATCAGCCCCAGCATTTT.

The chain recombines TRBV5-1 with TRBJ1-2; perhaps TRBD1 as D (5 bases). This CDR3 is 14 amino acids long. Germline CDR1 is SGHRS and CDR2 is YFSETQ. Trimming took off 3 bases at V and 6 bases at J, with 15 bases between the two ends. The CDR3 region is CASSSGQPADGYTF. CDR3 DNA: TGCGCCAGCAGCTCCGGACAACCGGCCGATGGCTACACCTTC. Supplemented by reference TRBV5-1 and TRBJ1-2, the full variable domain reads KAGVTQTPRYLIKTRGQQVTLSCSPISGHRSVSWYQQTPGQGLQFLFEYFSETQRNKGNFPGRFSGRQFSNSRSEMNVSTLELGDSALYLCASSSGQPADGYTFGSGTRLTVV.

This clonotype occurred many times. V and J are TRBV11-2 and TRBJ2-1, with a possible D match to TRBD2 (6 bases). This CDR3 is built from 14 residues. Trimming shortened V by 3 bases and J by 3 bases, and 9 bases separated the two germline ends. Germline V gene data show CDR1 as SGHAT and CDR2 as FQNNGV. CDR3 amino acids: CASSFMDYYNEQFF. In nucleotides, the CDR3 is TGTGCCAGCAGCTTCATGGACTACTACAATGAGCAGTTCTTC.

This clonotype was detected a few times. Since a much larger clone is just one base distant, this may be a read error. The V call is TRBV6-1, the J call TRBJ2-3; tentative D call: TRBD1 (7 bases). This CDR3 has 14 amino acids. The germline gives CDR1 MNHNS, CDR2 SASEGT. In DNA, the CDR3 is TGTGCCAGCGGTGAAGGGCGGGACAGCGATACGCAGTATTTT. This encodes CASGEGRDSDTQYF.

The chain is built from TRBV19 and TRBJ1-4; 7 bases align to TRBD1. CDR3 length: 13 amino acids. Germline assignment: CDR1 LNHDA and CDR2 SQIVND (reference sequence). Trimming removed 6 bases from V and 5 bases from J; junction bases left unmatched: 3. The CDR3 loop is CASREGANEKLFF. The CDR3 nucleotides are TGTGCCAGTAGAGAGGGGGCGAATGAAAAACTGTTTTTT.

This clonotype appeared many times. The chain joins TRBV20-1 to TRBJ2-3; TRBD2 matches at 9 bases. V shed 4 bases and J 2 bases; nucleotides not matched to a gene: 4. CDR3 size: 14 residues. Looked up from germline, CDR1 is DFQATT and CDR2 is SNEGSKA (reference sequence). The CDR3 protein is CSATLAGHTDTQYF. CDR3 DNA sequence: TGCAGTGCTACCCTAGCGGGGCACACAGATACGCAGTATTTT.

This clonotype was observed at least ten times. CDR3 bases: TGTGCCAGCAGTTTATGGGGGCGGGAAGCTTTCTTT. Protein sequence: CASSLWGREAFF. The chain is built from TRBV28 and TRBJ1-1, with D perhaps TRBD1 (5 bases). The ends were cut back, 0 bases at V and 8 bases at J, with 7 bases in the middle. This CDR3 has 12 amino acids. Germline CDR1 MDHEN, CDR2 SYDVKM. Full variable domain (remainder filled in from reference TRBV28 and TRBJ1-1): DVKVTQSSRYLVKRTGEKVFLECVQDMDHENMFWYRQDPGLGLRLIYFSYDVKMKEKGDIPEGYSVSREKKERFSLILESASTNQTSMYLCASSLWGREAFFGQGTRLTVV.

At least ten counts were recorded for this clonotype. This chain joins TRBV20-1 and TRBJ1-5; the match to TRBD1 covers 8 bases. The CDR3 consists of 15 residues. CDR1 is DFQATT, CDR2 SNEGSKA, per germline (reference sequence). Germline trimming cut 3 bases from V and 5 bases from J; bases unmatched to any gene: 9. The CDR3 coding sequence is TGCAGTGCTAGCCTACGGGGCAGGGGGCATCAGCCCCAGCATTTT. Translation gives CSASLRGRGHQPQHF.